The 6 T cell receptor beta chains below were found in one sample sequenced in a study of T cells expressing NK-cell markers. TCRdb processed the 5' RACE reads again and assigns one entry to each CDR3 protein, with no DNA. The listing contains about 460,000 distinct CDR3 sequences. The sample consisted of blood T cells: a sorted CD56 or NKG2C T cell subset, CD4+ or CD8+ T cells, or bulk PBMC T cells (not recorded which). These receptors came from a woman between 50 and 59 years old in good health.

The chain combines TRBV3-1 with TRBJ2-1; the D call from TCRdb, TRBD2, cannot be confirmed without DNA. CDR1 and CDR2 (germline): LGHDT, YNNKEL (reference sequence). This CDR3 has 15 residues. CDR3 residues: CASSQLELGYNEQFF.

The chain combines TRBV9 with TRBJ2-7; the TCRdb call, TRBD1, lacks DNA for checking. The CDR3 extends over 15 amino acids. CDR1 and CDR2 (germline): SGDLS, YYNGEE. This chain's CDR3 is CASSVGQGVFHEQYF.

The rearrangement links TRBV5-1 to TRBJ1-2. The CDR3 totals 15 residues. Germline assignment: CDR1 SGHRS and CDR2 YFSETQ. Here the CDR3 reads CASSSMSGTSYGYTF. The full variable domain, its missing parts supplied by reference TRBV5-1 and TRBJ1-2, is KAGVTQTPRYLIKTRGQQVTLSCSPISGHRSVSWYQQTPGQGLQFLFEYFSETQRNKGNFPGRFSGRQFSNSRSEMNVSTLELGDSALYLCASSSMSGTSYGYTFGSGTRLTVV.

The chain joins TRBV12-3 or TRBV12-4 to TRBJ1-1; the TCRdb D gene call, TRBD1, has no DNA to confirm it. The CDR3 length is 15 residues. CDR3 residues: CASSFTVGGNTEAFF.

The J gene is TRBJ2-3, the V gene TRBV20-1; as DNA is missing, the TRBD2 call by TCRdb cannot be tested. The CDR3 consists of 17 residues. The germline V gene has CDR1 DFQATT and CDR2 SNEGSKA (reference sequence). The CDR3 sequence: CSARDRLVAGGPDTQYF.

The chain carries TRBV19 and TRBJ2-2; as DNA is missing, the TRBD2 call by TCRdb cannot be tested. The CDR3 is made up of 14 amino acids. CDR1 is LNHDA and CDR2 is SQIVND in the germline V gene (reference sequence). This CDR3 is CASSLGTSGGELFF.